This T cell receptor beta chain stems from a study of shared clonotypes between healthy human individuals. Germline V CDR1 and CDR2: SGHNT, YYREEE (reference sequence). The CDR3 has 18 amino acids. Concerning this clone: At one of its ends the junction is not consistent with the germline gene, which may arise from a read error.

The table came from immunoSEQ multiplex PCR; TCRdb's copy has only in-frame clones and leaves some out. Of a few million clones in the sample, about nine tenths are singletons; the top ten hold around 0.4%. The chain is built from TRBV5-4 and TRBJ1-5, with D unclear. The TCR sequence derives from a man aged 18 to 29 in good health. Some clones in this sample may be carry-over from other donors' samples. The sequenced sample consisted of naive CD4+ T cells from PBMCs. Subset in this sample: CD45RA+ positively selected. CDR3 sequence (DNA): TGTGCCAGCAGCCCGGCGGGCCTAGGAAAAGTTAGCGATCAGCCCCAGCATTTT. Residues: CASSPAGLGKVSDQPQHF.